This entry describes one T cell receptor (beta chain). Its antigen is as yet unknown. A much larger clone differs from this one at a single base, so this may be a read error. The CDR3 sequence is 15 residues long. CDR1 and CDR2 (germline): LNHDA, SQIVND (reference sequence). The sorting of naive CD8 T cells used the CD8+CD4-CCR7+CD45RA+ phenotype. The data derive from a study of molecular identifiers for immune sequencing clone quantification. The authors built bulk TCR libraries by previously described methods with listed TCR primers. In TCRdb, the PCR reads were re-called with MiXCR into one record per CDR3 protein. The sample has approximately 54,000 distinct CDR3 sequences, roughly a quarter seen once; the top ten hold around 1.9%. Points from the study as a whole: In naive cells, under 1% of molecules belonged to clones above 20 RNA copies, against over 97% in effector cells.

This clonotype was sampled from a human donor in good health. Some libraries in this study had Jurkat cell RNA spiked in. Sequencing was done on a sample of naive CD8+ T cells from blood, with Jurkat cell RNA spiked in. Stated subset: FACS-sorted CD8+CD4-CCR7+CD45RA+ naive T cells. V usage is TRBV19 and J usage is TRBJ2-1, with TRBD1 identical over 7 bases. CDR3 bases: TGTGCCAGTAGTTTACCCGGGACAGACTACAATGAGCAGTCCTTC. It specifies CASSLPGTDYNEQSF.